Sequencing of this TCR beta chain was carried out in a study of T cell changes during pregnancy in multiple sclerosis. Germline CDR1 is LGHNA and CDR2 is YSLEER. This CDR3 is 19 amino acids long. J was trimmed by 0 bases and V by 0 bases; bases with no gene match: 12. This clone has a single count. Sequencing used immunoSEQ multiplex PCR; TCRdb keeps in-frame clones, though not all of them. The sample contains 50,000 to 75,000 clones, 85% to 95% of which appear only once. The chain is built from TRBV4-3 and TRBJ2-7; 9 bases line up with TRBD2. The receptor was derived from a female donor with multiple sclerosis, enrolled in a pregnancy study. Sequences were derived from CD8+ T cells from peripheral blood mononuclear cells, sampled in the third trimester of pregnancy. CDR3: CASSQDNLAGTTISYEQYF. Written as DNA, the CDR3 is TGCGCCAGCAGCCAAGATAACCTAGCGGGGACAACCATCTCCTACGAGCAGTACTTC.